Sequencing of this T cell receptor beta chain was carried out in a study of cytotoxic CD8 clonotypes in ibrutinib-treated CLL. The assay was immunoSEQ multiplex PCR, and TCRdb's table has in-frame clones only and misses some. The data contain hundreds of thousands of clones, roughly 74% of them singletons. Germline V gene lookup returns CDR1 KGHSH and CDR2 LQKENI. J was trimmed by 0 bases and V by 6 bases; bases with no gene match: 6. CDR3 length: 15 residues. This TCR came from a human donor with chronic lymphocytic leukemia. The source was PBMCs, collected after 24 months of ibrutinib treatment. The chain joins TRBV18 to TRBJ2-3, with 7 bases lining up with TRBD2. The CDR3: CASSGSGPSTDTQYF. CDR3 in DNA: TGTGCCAGCTCCGGTAGCGGGCCCAGCACAGATACGCAGTATTTT.